This passage covers 30 T cell receptor beta chains from one sample sequenced in a study of Graves' ophthalmopathy and Graves' hyperthyroidism listed by TCRdb under 2018. TCRdb shows the sequencer as Illumina HiSeq 2000. TCR beta CDR3 regions were amplified from RNA transcripts for repertoire sequencing. The first round was an RT-PCR using HTBI primers with the Qiagen OneStep RT-PCR kit, and this first round was followed by a second-round multiplex PCR, then size selection and purification. TCRdb reprocessed the public reads (quality trimming at Q25 with fastp, clone calling with MiXCR) and kept in-frame beta chains. CDR3 protein duplicates are merged, each entry listing the most common genes and DNA. The sample table holds approximately 640,000 distinct CDR3 sequences, of which just over 40% were seen once. Roughly 3% of the sample rests with the top ten. Specimen: peripheral blood. Receptors were obtained from an adult man with Graves' ophthalmopathy.

Only a few counts were recorded for this clonotype. V and J are TRBV18 and TRBJ2-5; no clear D. The V gene's germline CDR1 is KGHSH and CDR2 LQKENI. The CDR3 is 12 residues long. Trimming removed 2 bases at V and 5 bases at J, with 6 bases between. CDR3 residues: CASSPKVETQYF. The CDR3 DNA reads TGTGCCAGCTCACCAAAGGTCGAGACCCAGTACTTC.

This clonotype was detected ten times or more. The chain employs TRBV2 and TRBJ1-4, with D possibly TRBD1 on 5 matching bases. V lost 4 bases and J 4 bases, leaving 16 bases between the germline ends. This CDR3 is 16 amino acids long. In germline, CDR1 is SNHLY, CDR2 FYNNEI. The CDR3 loop is CASSVYGANNNEKLFF. The CDR3 nucleotides read TGTGCCAGCAGTGTGTATGGGGCGAATAATAATGAAAAACTGTTTTTT.

Details on this clonotype: This may come from a read error, since a much larger clone is one base off. In this CDR3 the conserved last residue, phenylalanine or tryptophan, is missing, so a read error is likely. The genes are TRBV5-1 and TRBJ2-5, with 7 nucleotides matching TRBD1. There are 15 residues in the CDR3. Germline CDR1 is SGHRS and CDR2 is YFSETQ. V was pared by 3 bases and J by 9 bases, with 14 bases of the junction left unmatched. The CDR3 DNA reads as TGCGCCAGCAGCTCAGGACGGGACAGACCTTTGCCCCAGTACTGC. Encoded protein: CASSSGRDRPLPQYC.

This clonotype was observed at least ten times. The chain carries TRBV7-9 and TRBJ1-4; D not resolved. CDR1 SEHNR and CDR2 FQNEAQ come from the germline V gene (reference sequence). The CDR3 has 15 residues. V lost 4 bases and J lost 5, with 14 bases in between. This chain's CDR3 is CASSSGSELNEKLFF. CDR3 bases: TGTGCCAGCAGCTCCGGTAGCGAACTAAATGAAAAACTGTTTTTT.

The J gene is TRBJ1-5, the V gene TRBV20-1, with 10 bases matching TRBD1. This CDR3 is 14 amino acids long. The germline gives CDR1 DFQATT, CDR2 SNEGSKA (reference sequence). Germline trimming cut 5 bases from V and 2 bases from J; bases unmatched to any gene: 3. As DNA, the CDR3 is TGCAGTGCTGGTGGACAGGGGGGCAATCAGCCCCAGCATTTT. It is translated as CSAGGQGGNQPQHF.

In the case of this clonotype: Because it lacks the conserved phenylalanine or tryptophan at the end, this CDR3 is likely a read error. This sequence joins TRBV10-3 and TRBJ1-1; D is uncertain. Germline V CDR1 and CDR2: ENHRY, SYGVKD. The CDR3 has 15 amino acids. In DNA, the CDR3 is TGTGCCAGCAGTGAAGCGGATATCCTAGGGTTGGAAGCTTTCCTT. It translates to CASSEADILGLEAFL.

The chain has TRBV5-1 and TRBJ2-7; 8 nucleotides match TRBD1. Trimming took 3 bases from V and 4 from J; bases not matched to a gene: 6. The CDR3 length is 14 residues. Germline CDR1 reads SGHRS; CDR2 reads YFSETQ. This chain's CDR3 is CASSSGQAVYEQYF. The CDR3 coding sequence is TGCGCCAGCAGCTCGGGACAGGCTGTATACGAGCAGTACTTC.

This clonotype was detected a few times. The chain couples TRBV4-1 to TRBJ2-7; 10 bases line up with TRBD2. V shed 0 bases, J shed 3 bases, and the junction held 5 bases outside the gene matches. The CDR3 is 16 residues long. CDR1 is MGHRA, CDR2 YSYEKL, per germline. CDR3 coding DNA: TGCGCCAGCAGCCAAGAAGGAGCTAGCGGGAGCTACGAGCAGTACTTC. Encoded protein: CASSQEGASGSYEQYF.

This clonotype was detected many times. The J gene is TRBJ1-2, the V gene TRBV25-1; the D gene is possibly TRBD1 (6 bases). Deletions cut 6 bases from V and 1 base from J, with 24 bases between. This CDR3 contains 18 residues. Germline assignment: CDR1 MGHDK and CDR2 SYGVNS. The CDR3: CASREESKSGTLNYGYTF. The DNA for the CDR3 is TGTGCCAGCAGAGAAGAATCTAAATCCGGGACACTTAACTATGGCTACACCTTC.

V and J are TRBV9 and TRBJ1-3; D call uncertain. The CDR3 consists of 13 residues. Trimming shortened V by 3 bases and J by 7 bases, and 11 bases separated the two germline ends. The germline V gene has CDR1 SGDLS and CDR2 YYNGEE. CDR3 DNA: TGTGCCAGCAGCGGACCGAGGGCGAACACCATATATTTT. Translating it yields CASSGPRANTIYF.

The chain combines TRBV19 with TRBJ2-3, with no clear D. Trimming took 1 base from V and 0 from J, leaving 11 bases between them. This CDR3 spans 16 amino acids. Germline V gene data show CDR1 as LNHDA and CDR2 as SQIVND (reference sequence). This CDR3 reads CASSIVSGLSTDTQYF. The CDR3 coding sequence is TGTGCCAGTAGTATAGTCTCCGGGCTAAGCACAGATACGCAGTATTTT.

This clonotype has just a few counts. This clone may be a read error of a much larger clone one base away. The rearrangement joins TRBV24-1 to TRBJ2-2, with D uncertain. Looked up from germline, CDR1 is KGHDR and CDR2 is SFDVKD. The CDR3 contains 14 residues. CDR3 nucleotide sequence: TGTGCCACCAGTGATTTGTCGAACACCAGGGAGCTGTTTTTT. Translation gives CATSDLSNTRELFF.

CDR3 DNA: TGCAGTGCTAGAGACTCAGGGGGCTTTGGCTACACCTTC. Protein sequence: CSARDSGGFGYTF. The chain carries TRBV20-1 and TRBJ1-2, with TRBD1 matching over 8 bases. The J segment lost 7 bases and the V segment lost 0 bases, leaving 4 bases of the junction unmatched. Germline CDR1 DFQATT, CDR2 SNEGSKA (reference sequence). The CDR3 consists of 13 residues.

A word on this clonotype: Because it lacks the conserved phenylalanine or tryptophan at the end, this CDR3 is likely a read error. CDR3 loop: CASRTGSGANEQYL. The CDR3 DNA reads TGTGCCAGCAGGACAGGGTCTGGGGCCAACGAGCAGTACCTC. V is TRBV7-2 and J is TRBJ2-7; 7 nucleotides align to TRBD1. The CDR3 runs to 14 residues. The V gene's germline CDR1 is SGHTA and CDR2 FQGNSA. V gave up 6 bases and J gave up 5 bases; unmatched junction bases: 10.

Ten or more counts support this clonotype. The J gene is TRBJ2-7, the V gene TRBV7-6; TRBD1 aligns across 7 bases. CDR1 and CDR2 from the germline V gene are SGHVS and FNYEAQ. The CDR3 is 15 amino acids. V dropped 4 bases and J dropped 4; count of bases not matched to a gene: 10. The CDR3 sequence: CASSSRDSASYEQYF. The DNA of the CDR3 is TGTGCCAGCAGCTCCCGGGACAGTGCGAGTTACGAGCAGTACTTC.

This rearrangement joins TRBV7-2 to TRBJ2-2, with D maybe TRBD1 (6 bases). Trimming cost V 3 bases and J 2 bases, with 10 bases left between them. The V gene's germline CDR1 is SGHTA and CDR2 FQGNSA. The CDR3 extends over 15 amino acids. The CDR3 protein is CASSFGQLNTGELFF. Written as DNA, the CDR3 is TGTGCCAGCAGCTTCGGACAGCTAAACACCGGGGAGCTGTTTTTT. Using reference TRBV7-2 and TRBJ2-2 for the parts outside the CDR3, the full variable domain is GAGVSQSPSNKVTEKGKDVELRCDPISGHTALYWYRQSLGQGLEFLIYFQGNSAPDKSGLPSDRFSAERTGGSVSTLTIQRTQQEDSAVYLCASSFGQLNTGELFFGEGSRLTVL.

This chain links TRBV29-1 with TRBJ1-1, with no clear D. The CDR3 sequence is 11 residues long. Germline-derived CDR1 and CDR2 are SQVTM and ANQGSEA. CDR3 in amino acids: CRGRANTEAFF. The DNA of the CDR3 is TGCAGAGGAAGGGCAAACACTGAAGCTTTCTTT. The full variable domain, with the rest looked up from reference TRBV29-1 and TRBJ1-1, is SAVISQKPSRDICQRGTSLTIQCQVDSQVTMMFWYRQQPGQSLTLIATANQGSEATYESGFVIDKFPISRPNLTFSTLTVSNMSPEDSSIYLCRGRANTEAFFGQGTRLTVV.

This clonotype turned up a few times. This CDR3 reads CASRRATDTQYF. CDR3 nucleotides: TGTGCCAGCAGAAGGGCCACAGATACGCAGTATTTT. The gene calls are TRBV2 and TRBJ2-3; D not certain. CDR3 length equals 12 residues. Germline V gene lookup returns CDR1 SNHLY and CDR2 FYNNEI. V shed 6 bases and J shed 2 bases, with 6 bases lying between them.

The CDR3 coding sequence is TGTGCCAGCAGTAAGGACAGGGGGCAGCCCCAGCATTTT. Translation: CASSKDRGQPQHF. The chain joins TRBV7-9 to TRBJ1-5, with 10 bases lining up with TRBD1. This CDR3 is built from 13 residues. Losses at the gene ends were 6 bases for V and 7 bases for J; bases not matched to a gene: 3. The germline gives CDR1 SEHNR, CDR2 FQNEAQ (reference sequence).

This clonotype was seen only a few times. The V call is TRBV6-5, the J call TRBJ1-3, with 7 bases identical to TRBD1. CDR3 length equals 14 residues. V shed 7 bases, J shed 4 bases, and the junction held 7 bases outside the gene matches. The germline V gene has CDR1 MNHEY and CDR2 SVGAGI. The CDR3 DNA follows: TGTGCCAGCACCCAGACAGGGACAGGAAACACCATATATTTT. This gives the protein CASTQTGTGNTIYF.

The V and J genes are TRBV6-6 and TRBJ1-1, with D maybe TRBD1 (6 bases). The CDR3 is made up of 14 amino acids. The germline gives CDR1 MNHNY, CDR2 SVGAGI (reference sequence). The ends were cut back, 6 bases at V and 4 bases at J, with 15 bases in the middle. The CDR3 DNA reads as TGTGCCAGCAGAGTTGGTACAGGGTTCACTGAAGCTTTCTTT. Translation: CASRVGTGFTEAFF.

This clonotype was counted many times. The rearrangement joins TRBV3-1 to TRBJ1-2; 8 nucleotides agree with TRBD1. Trimming at V came to 1 base and at J to 6 bases, leaving 4 bases not matched to a gene. This CDR3 has 14 residues. Germline CDR1 reads LGHDT; CDR2 reads YNNKEL (reference sequence). CDR3 sequence reads: CASSQVGQGDGYTF. In nucleotides, the CDR3 is TGTGCCAGCAGCCAAGTAGGACAGGGCGATGGCTACACCTTC.

This clonotype showed up many times. The chain is built from TRBV2 and TRBJ1-5, with no clear D. The CDR3 covers 15 residues. The ends were cut back, 0 bases at V and 5 bases at J, with 11 bases in the middle. Germline V gene sequence: CDR1 SNHLY, CDR2 FYNNEI. The CDR3 reads CASSEALRSHQPQHF. The CDR3 DNA reads as TGTGCCAGCAGTGAAGCGCTTCGGTCACATCAGCCCCAGCATTTT.

This clonotype was detected a few times. The rearrangement joins TRBV11-2 to TRBJ2-5, with D maybe TRBD2 (5 bases). The CDR3 has 16 residues. Per germline, CDR1 SGHAT and CDR2 FQNNGV. Trimming took off 4 bases at V and 1 base at J, with 16 bases between the two ends. CDR3 region: CASSSIRARGQETQYF. The DNA for the CDR3 is TGTGCCAGCAGCTCCATTCGGGCACGGGGCCAAGAGACCCAGTACTTC.

This clonotype was detected a few times. The rearrangement uses TRBV7-2 and TRBJ1-6; D call uncertain. The germline V gene has CDR1 SGHTA and CDR2 FQGNSA. V lost 2 bases, J lost 0 bases, and 8 bases lay in between. This CDR3 comprises 16 residues. The CDR3 DNA reads TGTGCCAGCAGCTTAAGTCGCCACTCCTATAATTCACCCCTCCACTTT. This translates into CASSLSRHSYNSPLHF.

The chain combines TRBV6-5 with TRBJ1-1; D is possibly TRBD1 (6 bases). The V end was cut by 7 bases, the J end by 4 bases, with 19 bases between. CDR1 is MNHEY, CDR2 SVGAGI, per germline. This CDR3 has 15 residues. CDR3 DNA sequence: TGTGCCAGCACCCCCGACCAGGGGTCCGGCACTGAAGCTTTCTTT. Translating gives CASTPDQGSGTEAFF.

This clonotype was recorded at least ten times. The rearrangement joins TRBV5-8 to TRBJ2-5; 7 bases are a match to TRBD1. The V gene end was trimmed by 4 bases and the J gene end by 3 bases; junction bases not matched to a gene: 6. Per the germline V gene, CDR1 is SGHTS and CDR2 is YDEGEE. The CDR3 runs to 14 residues. Written as DNA, the CDR3 is TGTGCCAGCAGCCGAAAAGACAGGGAAGAGACCCAGTACTTC. Encoded protein: CASSRKDREETQYF.

The J gene is TRBJ2-2, the V gene TRBV6-1; maybe TRBD2 (5 bases). V lost 8 bases and J 6 bases, leaving 10 bases between the germline ends. Germline-derived CDR1 and CDR2 are MNHNS and SASEGT. CDR3 length: 12 residues. The CDR3 DNA follows: TGTGCCAGCCGGGGAACACCCGGGGAGCTGTTTTTT. Its protein is CASRGTPGELFF.

This clonotype was observed at least ten times. The V call is TRBV4-1, the J call TRBJ2-6; perhaps D is TRBD1 or TRBD2 (5 bases each). The germline V gene has CDR1 MGHRA and CDR2 YSYEKL. The CDR3 consists of 14 residues. V was pared by 0 bases and J by 11 bases, with 11 bases between. CDR3 sequence: CASSQEGRQDVLTF. The CDR3 nucleotides are TGCGCCAGCAGCCAAGAGGGACGGCAAGACGTCCTGACTTTC.

This clonotype was picked up a small number of times. The chain combines TRBV25-1 with TRBJ2-7; TRBD2 might be the D (6 bases). Germline values: CDR1 MGHDK, CDR2 SYGVNS. The CDR3 runs to 11 residues. V was clipped by 6 bases and J by 6 bases, with 9 bases between them. The CDR3 here is CASRRGGEQYF. The CDR3 coding sequence is TGTGCCAGCAGGCGGGGAGGCGAGCAGTACTTC.